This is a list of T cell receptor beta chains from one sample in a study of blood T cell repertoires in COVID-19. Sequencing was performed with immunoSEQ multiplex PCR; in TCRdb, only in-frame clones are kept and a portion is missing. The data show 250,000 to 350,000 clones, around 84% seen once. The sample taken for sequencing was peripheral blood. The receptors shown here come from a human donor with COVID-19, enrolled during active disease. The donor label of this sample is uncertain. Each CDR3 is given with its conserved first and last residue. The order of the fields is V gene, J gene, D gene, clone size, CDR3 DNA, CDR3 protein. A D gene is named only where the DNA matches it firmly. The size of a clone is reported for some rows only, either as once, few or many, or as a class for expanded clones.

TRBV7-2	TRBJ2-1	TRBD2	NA	TGTGCCAGCAGCCCTCTAGCGGGCTCCTACAATGAGCAGTTCTTC	CASSPLAGSYNEQFF
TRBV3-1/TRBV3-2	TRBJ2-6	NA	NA	TGTGCCAGCAGCCTGAGCTCTGGGGCCAACGTCCTGACTTTC	CASSLSSGANVLTF
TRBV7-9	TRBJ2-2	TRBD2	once	TGTGCCAGTCTTAGCGGGGGGTACACCGGGGAGCTGTTTTTT	CASLSGGYTGELFF
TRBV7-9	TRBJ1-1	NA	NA	TGTGCCAGCAGCTTAACTCTCGGCACTGAAGCTTTCTTT	CASSLTLGTEAFF
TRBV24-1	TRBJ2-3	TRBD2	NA	TGTGCCACCAGTGATATCCGCGGACTAGCGGCCACAGATACGCAGTATTTT	CATSDIRGLAATDTQYF
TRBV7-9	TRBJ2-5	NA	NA	TGTGCCAGCAGAACCTTATCTAGTTTAGAGACCCAGTACTTC	CASRTLSSLETQYF
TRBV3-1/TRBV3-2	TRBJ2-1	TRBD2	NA	TGTGCCAGCAGCCTATCTAGCGGGAGTGGGGTCGATGAGCAGTTCTTC	CASSLSSGSGVDEQFF
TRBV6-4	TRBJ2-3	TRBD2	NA	TGTGCCAGCAAAACCCCTCCGACTAGCGGGACCACAGATACGCAGTATTTT	CASKTPPTSGTTDTQYF
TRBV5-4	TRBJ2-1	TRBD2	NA	TGTGCCAGCAGCTCCGGACTAGCGGGAGGCCCCATAAGCAATGAGCAGTTCTTC	CASSSGLAGGPISNEQFF
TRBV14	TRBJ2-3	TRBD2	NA	TGTGCCAGCAGCCGGACTAGGGGCACAGATACGCAGTATTTT	CASSRTRGTDTQYF
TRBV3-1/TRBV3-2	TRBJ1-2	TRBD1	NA	TGTGCCAGCAATCAGGGGGTGACAGATCATGGCTACACCTTC	CASNQGVTDHGYTF
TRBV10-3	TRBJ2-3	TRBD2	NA	TGTGCCATCAGTGACGGACTAGGTGGAGGCACAGATACGCAGTATTTT	CAISDGLGGGTDTQYF
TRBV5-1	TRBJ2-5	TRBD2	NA	TGCGCCAGCAGCCTGGGAGGGACTACCATTCAAGAGACCCAGTACTTC	CASSLGGTTIQETQYF